The clone carrying this T cell receptor beta chain was seen many times. The sample is drawn from a study of neurological immune-mediated disorders. Using its own MiXCR run on the 5' RACE reads, TCRdb lists one record per CDR3 protein. The sample lists about 50,000 distinct CDR3 sequences, 10% to 13% occurring once. The CDR3 has 14 amino acids. V was clipped by 6 bases and J by 4 bases; unmatched bases: 4. The sample taken for sequencing was PBMCs. This chain joins TRBV12-3 or TRBV12-4 and TRBJ2-1, with 9 bases aligning to TRBD2. This receptor was taken from a man between 65 and 85 years old with HTLV-1-associated myelopathy (HAM/TSP). The CDR3 loop reads CASRPTSGYNEQFF. The CDR3, as DNA: TGTGCCAGCAGGCCGACTAGCGGATACAATGAGCAGTTCTTC.